These 16 T cell receptor beta chains share one sample of origin, sequenced in a study of blood T cell repertoires in COVID-19 (dated by TCRdb to about 2020). Libraries were constructed by the immunoSEQ multiplex PCR assay. Entries here come from immuneACCESS through TCRdb and include only in-frame sequences with V and J called. Some clones fail to appear in such tables; in the studies checked, an unresolved V gene covers under half of the shortfall, and the cause of the remainder is unknown. In all, the sample holds about 140,000 clones, and about three quarters of those were seen once. Of the sample, more than 1.5% is held by the ten largest clones. The sequenced sample was peripheral blood. The receptors derive from an older woman with acute or convalescent COVID-19.

The CDR3 protein is CAISESSGRGLAEAFF. CDR3 sequence (DNA): TGTGCCATCAGTGAGTCTTCAGGGAGGGGGTTGGCTGAAGCTTTCTTT. The chain employs TRBV10-3 and TRBJ1-1; the D gene is possibly TRBD1 (6 bases). CDR3 length: 16 amino acids. V was cut by 0 bases and J by 6 bases, with 17 bases left in between. Germline assignment: CDR1 ENHRY and CDR2 SYGVKD.

The V gene is TRBV10-3, the J gene TRBJ1-1; no clear D gene. CDR1 ENHRY and CDR2 SYGVKD come from the germline V gene. The V gene lost 6 bases and the J gene lost 0 bases, with 5 bases spanning the gap. The CDR3 covers 12 residues. CDR3 amino acids: CAIRSMNTEAFF. The CDR3 DNA reads as TGTGCCATCAGGAGTATGAACACTGAAGCTTTCTTT.

This clone appeared a few times. The chain joins TRBV7-9 to TRBJ1-2; 9 bases line up with TRBD1. Germline CDR1 and CDR2: SEHNR and FQNEAQ (reference sequence). The CDR3 has 15 residues. The J segment lost 3 bases and the V segment lost 5 bases, leaving 7 bases of the junction unmatched. As DNA, the CDR3 is TGTGCCAGCAGCCCTAGACGGGACAGGGACTATGGCTACACCTTC. Its protein product is CASSPRRDRDYGYTF.

V and J are TRBV9 and TRBJ1-1, with a possible D match to TRBD1 (5 bases). Looked up from germline, CDR1 is SGDLS and CDR2 is YYNGEE. CDR3 length equals 14 residues. V shed 2 bases and J shed 4 bases, with 12 bases lying between them. CDR3 in DNA: TGTGCCAGCAGCGTCGGGGGACGGGGCACTGAAGCTTTCTTT. Its protein is CASSVGGRGTEAFF.

V and J are TRBV12-3 or TRBV12-4 and TRBJ2-7; the D is unclear. The CDR3 is 13 amino acids. V was pared by 2 bases and J by 3 bases, with 8 bases between. CDR3 in DNA: TGTGCCAGCAGTTTAAGACGGAGCTACGAGCAGTACTTC. Residues: CASSLRRSYEQYF.

The V and J genes are TRBV7-9 and TRBJ2-1; no reliable D call. V dropped 5 bases and J dropped 2 bases, with 10 bases sitting between them. The CDR3 contains 14 residues. Germline V CDR1 and CDR2: SEHNR, FQNEAQ (reference sequence). The CDR3 loop reads CASSPSSAYNEQFF. Here the CDR3 DNA reads TGTGCCAGCAGCCCCTCAAGCGCCTACAATGAGCAGTTCTTC.

The V call is TRBV7-2, the J call TRBJ1-5; D remains ambiguous. The germline CDR1 and CDR2 sequences are SGHTA and FQGNSA. The V gene lost 2 bases and the J gene lost 7 bases, with 12 bases spanning the gap. The CDR3 loop spans 14 amino acids. The CDR3 DNA reads TGTGCCAGCAGCTTAATTTCCCGAGCCCAGCCCCAGCATTTT. Residues: CASSLISRAQPQHF.

The rearrangement uses TRBV11-3 and TRBJ2-1; TRBD2 agrees at 10 bases. The CDR3 covers 17 residues. V gave up 4 bases and J gave up 0 bases; unmatched junction bases: 6. Germline V lookup: CDR1 SGHNT, CDR2 YENEEA. CDR3 protein: CASSSGPSGSSYNEQFF. The CDR3, as DNA: TGTGCCAGCAGCTCGGGCCCTAGCGGGAGCTCCTACAATGAGCAGTTCTTC.

V and J are TRBV20-1 and TRBJ1-1; D might be TRBD1 (6 bases). This CDR3 has 11 residues. Per the germline V gene, CDR1 is DFQATT and CDR2 is SNEGSKA (reference sequence). With 6 bases removed from V and 5 bases from J, the gap between germline ends came to 10 bases. The CDR3 DNA follows: TGCAGTGCGAGGGGGGGAACTGAAGCTTTCTTT. Translating it yields CSARGGTEAFF.

J is TRBJ2-2 and V is TRBV30; TRBD1 might be the D (5 bases). Germline CDR1 is GTSNPN and CDR2 is SVGIG (reference sequence). CDR3 length: 16 residues. Trimming took off 2 bases at V and 1 base at J, with 14 bases between the two ends. The CDR3 loop reads CAWSFSGPGNTGELFF. The CDR3 region has the DNA TGTGCCTGGAGTTTCTCAGGGCCCGGGAACACCGGGGAGCTGTTTTTT.

This chain links TRBV4-1 with TRBJ1-1; no firm D call. Trimming removed 2 bases at V and 3 bases at J, with 10 bases between. In germline, CDR1 is MGHRA, CDR2 YSYEKL. The CDR3 sequence is 14 residues long. CDR3 in DNA: TGCGCCAGCAGCCAACCCCCCCGGTACACTGAAGCTTTCTTT. Translating gives CASSQPPRYTEAFF.

The rearrangement links TRBV28 to TRBJ2-3, with TRBD1 identical over 7 bases. Germline CDR1 is MDHEN and CDR2 is SYDVKM. Trimming cost V 4 bases and J 2 bases; bases outside gene matches: 3. The CDR3 covers 14 residues. CDR3 sequence (DNA): TGTGCCAGCAGTTACGACAGGGCCACAGATACGCAGTATTTT. This sequence encodes CASSYDRATDTQYF.

This CDR3 reads CASSEGALVTEAFF. The CDR3, as DNA: TGTGCCAGCAGCGAGGGGGCGCTGGTCACTGAAGCTTTCTTT. The J gene is TRBJ1-1, the V gene TRBV6-5; 7 bases agree with TRBD1. V lost 6 bases to trimming and J lost 4 bases; unmatched junction nucleotides: 8. The CDR3 spans 14 residues. Germline values: CDR1 MNHEY, CDR2 SVGAGI.

The chain links TRBV6-5 to TRBJ2-3; D uncertain. Germline V gives CDR1 MNHEY, CDR2 SVGAGI. The length of the CDR3 is 14 residues. V shed 11 bases and J shed 3 bases, with 18 bases lying between them. CDR3 sequence (DNA): TGTGCCGGATCTCGTAGCCCTCCTACAGATACGCAGTATTTT. Protein: CAGSRSPPTDTQYF.

This clone was counted at least ten times. The V gene is TRBV28, the J gene TRBJ1-2; no clear D. CDR1 MDHEN and CDR2 SYDVKM come from the germline V gene. Trimming pared 4 bases from V and 1 base from J, leaving 7 bases between. CDR3 size: 13 residues. The CDR3 loop is CASSYNNNYGYTF. Written as DNA, the CDR3 is TGTGCCAGCAGTTATAACAATAACTATGGCTACACCTTC.

This sequence joins TRBV10-2 and TRBJ2-3, with TRBD1 matching 9 bases. The germline gives CDR1 WSHSY, CDR2 SAAADI. This CDR3 spans 14 amino acids. Unmatched junction bases numbered 2, after V lost 6 bases and J lost 1 base. CDR3 loop: CASSGDRGTDTQYF. The CDR3 coding sequence is TGCGCCAGCAGCGGGGACAGGGGCACAGATACGCAGTATTTT.